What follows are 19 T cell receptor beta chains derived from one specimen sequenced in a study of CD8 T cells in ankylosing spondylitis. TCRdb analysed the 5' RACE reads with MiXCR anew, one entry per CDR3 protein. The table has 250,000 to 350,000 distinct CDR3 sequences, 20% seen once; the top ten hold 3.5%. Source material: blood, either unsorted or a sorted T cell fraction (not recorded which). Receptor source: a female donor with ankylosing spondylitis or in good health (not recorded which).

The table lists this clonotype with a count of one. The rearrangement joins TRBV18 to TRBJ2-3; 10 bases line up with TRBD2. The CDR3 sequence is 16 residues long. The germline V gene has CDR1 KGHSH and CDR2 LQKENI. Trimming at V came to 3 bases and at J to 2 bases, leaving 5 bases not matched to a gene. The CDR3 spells CASSPAGTSDTDTQYF. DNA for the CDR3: TGTGCCAGCTCACCCGCCGGGACTAGCGACACAGATACGCAGTATTTT.

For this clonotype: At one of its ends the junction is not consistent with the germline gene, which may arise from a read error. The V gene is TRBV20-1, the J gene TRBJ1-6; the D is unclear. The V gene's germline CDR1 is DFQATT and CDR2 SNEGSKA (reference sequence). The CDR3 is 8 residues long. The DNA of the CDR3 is TGCAGTGCTAGAGGGGATTACTTT. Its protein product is CSARGDYF.

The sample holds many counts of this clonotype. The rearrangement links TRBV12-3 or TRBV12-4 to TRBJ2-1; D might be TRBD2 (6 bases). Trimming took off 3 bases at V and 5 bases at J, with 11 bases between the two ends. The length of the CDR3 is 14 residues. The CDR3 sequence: CASSFGGRDNEQFF. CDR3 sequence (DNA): TGTGCCAGCAGTTTCGGGGGTAGGGACAATGAGCAGTTCTTC.

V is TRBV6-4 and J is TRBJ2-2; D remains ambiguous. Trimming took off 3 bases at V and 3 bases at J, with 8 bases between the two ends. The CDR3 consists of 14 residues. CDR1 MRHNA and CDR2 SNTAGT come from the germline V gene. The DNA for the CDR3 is TGTGCCAGCAGTGAGTGGGTGGACACCGGGGAGCTGTTTTTT. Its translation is CASSEWVDTGELFF.

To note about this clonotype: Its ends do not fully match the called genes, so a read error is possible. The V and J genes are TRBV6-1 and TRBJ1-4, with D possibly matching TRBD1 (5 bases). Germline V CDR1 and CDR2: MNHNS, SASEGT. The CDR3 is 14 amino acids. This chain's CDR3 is CASREGTTNEKLFF. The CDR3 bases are TGTGCCAGCAGGGAAGGGACCACTAATGAAAAACTGTTTTTT.

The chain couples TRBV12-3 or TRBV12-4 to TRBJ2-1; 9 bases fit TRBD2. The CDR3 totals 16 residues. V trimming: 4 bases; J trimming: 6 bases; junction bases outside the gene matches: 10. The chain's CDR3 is CASSSRTSVSVNEQFF. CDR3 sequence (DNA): TGTGCCAGCAGTTCCAGGACTAGCGTTTCGGTCAATGAGCAGTTCTTC.

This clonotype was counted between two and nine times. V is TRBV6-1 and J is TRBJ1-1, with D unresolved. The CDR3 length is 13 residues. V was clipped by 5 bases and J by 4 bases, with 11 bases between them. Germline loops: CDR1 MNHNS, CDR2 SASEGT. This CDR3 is CASSPREGTEAFF. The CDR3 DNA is TGTGCCAGCAGTCCCCGGGAGGGCACTGAAGCTTTCTTT.

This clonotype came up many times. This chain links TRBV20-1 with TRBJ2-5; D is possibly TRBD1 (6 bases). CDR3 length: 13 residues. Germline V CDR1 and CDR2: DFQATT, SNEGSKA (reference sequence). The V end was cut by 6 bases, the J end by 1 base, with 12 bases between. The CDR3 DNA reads TGCAGTGCCCTGAAGGACAGCCAAGAGACCCAGTACTTC. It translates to CSALKDSQETQYF.

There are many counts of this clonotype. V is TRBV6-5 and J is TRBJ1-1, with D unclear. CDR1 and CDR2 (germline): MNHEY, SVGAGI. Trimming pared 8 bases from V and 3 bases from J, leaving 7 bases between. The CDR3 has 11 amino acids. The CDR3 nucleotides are TGTGCCAGCGCGAGGTACACTGAAGCTTTCTTT. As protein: CASARYTEAFF.

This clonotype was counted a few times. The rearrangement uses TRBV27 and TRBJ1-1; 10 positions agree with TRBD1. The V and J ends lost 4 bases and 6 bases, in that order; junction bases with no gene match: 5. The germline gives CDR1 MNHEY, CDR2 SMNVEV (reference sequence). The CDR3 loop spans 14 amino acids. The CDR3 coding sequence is TGTGCCAGCAGTTCAGACAGGGGGCGTGCTGAAGCTTTCTTT. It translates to CASSSDRGRAEAFF.

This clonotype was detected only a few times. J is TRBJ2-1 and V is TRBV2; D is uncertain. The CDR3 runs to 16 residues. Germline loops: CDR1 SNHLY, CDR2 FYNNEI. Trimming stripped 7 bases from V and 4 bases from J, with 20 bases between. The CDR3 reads CASTPERQVIYNEQFF. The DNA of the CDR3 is TGTGCCAGCACCCCAGAGAGGCAGGTTATATACAATGAGCAGTTCTTC.

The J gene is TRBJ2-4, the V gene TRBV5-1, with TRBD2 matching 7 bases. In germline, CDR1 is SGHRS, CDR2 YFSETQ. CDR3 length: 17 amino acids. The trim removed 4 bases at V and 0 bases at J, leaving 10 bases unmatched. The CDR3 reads CASSPRLADLAKNIQYF. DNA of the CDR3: TGCGCCAGCAGCCCTCGACTAGCAGACCTAGCCAAAAACATTCAGTACTTC. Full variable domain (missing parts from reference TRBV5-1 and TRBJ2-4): KAGVTQTPRYLIKTRGQQVTLSCSPISGHRSVSWYQQTPGQGLQFLFEYFSETQRNKGNFPGRFSGRQFSNSRSEMNVSTLELGDSALYLCASSPRLADLAKNIQYFGAGTRLSVL.

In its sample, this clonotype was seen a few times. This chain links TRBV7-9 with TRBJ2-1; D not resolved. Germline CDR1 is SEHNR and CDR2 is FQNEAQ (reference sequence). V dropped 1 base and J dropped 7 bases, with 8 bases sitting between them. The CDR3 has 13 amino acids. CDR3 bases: TGTGCCAGCAGCTTAGGCTCGGGTAATGAGCAGTTCTTC. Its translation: CASSLGSGNEQFF.

The CDR3 spells CASRELFF. CDR3 DNA sequence: TGCGCCAGCAGAGAGCTGTTTTTT. The chain couples TRBV23-1 to TRBJ2-2; D remains unclear. TRBV23-1 has ORF status, its function being uncertain. The CDR3 length is 8 residues. V was shortened by 6 bases and J by 11 bases, with 1 base between the two germline ends.

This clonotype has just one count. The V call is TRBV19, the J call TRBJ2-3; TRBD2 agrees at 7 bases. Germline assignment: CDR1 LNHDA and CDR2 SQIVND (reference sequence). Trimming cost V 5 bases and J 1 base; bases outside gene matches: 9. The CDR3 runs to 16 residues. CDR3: CASSLHLAAGTDTQYF. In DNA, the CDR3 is TGTGCCAGTAGTCTCCATCTAGCGGCCGGCACAGATACGCAGTATTTT. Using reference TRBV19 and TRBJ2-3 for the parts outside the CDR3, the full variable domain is DGGITQSPKYLFRKEGQNVTLSCEQNLNHDAMYWYRQDPGQGLRLIYYSQIVNDFQKGDIAEGYSVSREKKESFPLTVTSAQKNPTAFYLCASSLHLAAGTDTQYFGPGTRLTVL.

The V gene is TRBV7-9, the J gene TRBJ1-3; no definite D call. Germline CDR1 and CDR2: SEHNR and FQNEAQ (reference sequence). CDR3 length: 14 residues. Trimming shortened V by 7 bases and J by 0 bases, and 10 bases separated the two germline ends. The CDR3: CASNPMSSGNTIYF. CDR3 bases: TGTGCCAGCAACCCTATGAGCTCTGGAAACACCATATATTTT.

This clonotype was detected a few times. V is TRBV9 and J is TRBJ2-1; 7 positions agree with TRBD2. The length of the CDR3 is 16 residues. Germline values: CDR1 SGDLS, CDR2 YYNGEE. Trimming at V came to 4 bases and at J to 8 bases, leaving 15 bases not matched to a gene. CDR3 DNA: TGTGCCAGCAGCTTCGCTAGCGGCGCGGTCCACGATGAGCAGTTCTTC. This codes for CASSFASGAVHDEQFF.

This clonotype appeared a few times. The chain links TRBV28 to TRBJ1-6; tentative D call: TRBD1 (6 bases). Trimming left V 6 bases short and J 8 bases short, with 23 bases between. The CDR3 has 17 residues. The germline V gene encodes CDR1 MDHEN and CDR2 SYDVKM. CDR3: CASSPIMATGSDSPLHF. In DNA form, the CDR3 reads TGTGCCAGCAGCCCGATTATGGCGACAGGTTCGGATTCACCCCTCCACTTT.

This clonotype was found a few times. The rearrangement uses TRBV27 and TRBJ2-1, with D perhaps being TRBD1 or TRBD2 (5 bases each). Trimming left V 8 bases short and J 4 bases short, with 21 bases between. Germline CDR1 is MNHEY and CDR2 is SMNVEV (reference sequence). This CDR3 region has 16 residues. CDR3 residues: CASAQQGTDLYNEQFF. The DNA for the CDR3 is TGTGCCAGCGCCCAACAAGGGACGGATTTATACAATGAGCAGTTCTTC.